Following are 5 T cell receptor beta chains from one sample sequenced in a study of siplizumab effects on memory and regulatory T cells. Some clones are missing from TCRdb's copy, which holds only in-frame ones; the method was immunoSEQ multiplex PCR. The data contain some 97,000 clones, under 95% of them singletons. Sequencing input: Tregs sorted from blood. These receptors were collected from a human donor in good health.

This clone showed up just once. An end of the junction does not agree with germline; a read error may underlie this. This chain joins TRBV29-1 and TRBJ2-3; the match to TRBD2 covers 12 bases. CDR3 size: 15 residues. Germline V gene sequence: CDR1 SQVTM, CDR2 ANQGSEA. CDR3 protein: CSVEGLAGSTDTQYF. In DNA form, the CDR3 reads TGCAGCGTCGAAGGACTAGCGGGAAGCACAGATACGCAGTATTTT.

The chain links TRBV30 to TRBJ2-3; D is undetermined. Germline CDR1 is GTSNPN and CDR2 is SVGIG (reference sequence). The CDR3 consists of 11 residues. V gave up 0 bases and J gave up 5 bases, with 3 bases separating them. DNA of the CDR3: TGTGCCTGGAGTGTACGAGATACGCAGTATTTT. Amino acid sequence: CAWSVRDTQYF.

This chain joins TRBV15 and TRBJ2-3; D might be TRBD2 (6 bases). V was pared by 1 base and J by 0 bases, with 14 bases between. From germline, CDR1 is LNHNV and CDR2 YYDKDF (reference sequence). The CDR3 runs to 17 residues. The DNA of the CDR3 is TGTGCCACCAGCAGAGTGCGGGGACTTACTAGCACAGATACGCAGTATTTT. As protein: CATSRVRGLTSTDTQYF.

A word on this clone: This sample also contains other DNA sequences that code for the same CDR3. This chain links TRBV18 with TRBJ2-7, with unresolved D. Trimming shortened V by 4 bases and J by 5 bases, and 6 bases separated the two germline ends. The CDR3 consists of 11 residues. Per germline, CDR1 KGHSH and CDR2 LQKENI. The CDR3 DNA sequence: TGTGCCAGCTCACAGGGCGACGAGCAGTACTTC. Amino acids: CASSQGDEQYF.

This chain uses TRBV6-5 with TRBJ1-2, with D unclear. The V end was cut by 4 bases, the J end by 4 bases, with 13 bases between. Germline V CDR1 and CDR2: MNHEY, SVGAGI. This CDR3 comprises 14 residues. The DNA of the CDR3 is TGTGCCAGCAGTTCTTTAAGGGAACGCTATGGCTACACCTTC. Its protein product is CASSSLRERYGYTF.